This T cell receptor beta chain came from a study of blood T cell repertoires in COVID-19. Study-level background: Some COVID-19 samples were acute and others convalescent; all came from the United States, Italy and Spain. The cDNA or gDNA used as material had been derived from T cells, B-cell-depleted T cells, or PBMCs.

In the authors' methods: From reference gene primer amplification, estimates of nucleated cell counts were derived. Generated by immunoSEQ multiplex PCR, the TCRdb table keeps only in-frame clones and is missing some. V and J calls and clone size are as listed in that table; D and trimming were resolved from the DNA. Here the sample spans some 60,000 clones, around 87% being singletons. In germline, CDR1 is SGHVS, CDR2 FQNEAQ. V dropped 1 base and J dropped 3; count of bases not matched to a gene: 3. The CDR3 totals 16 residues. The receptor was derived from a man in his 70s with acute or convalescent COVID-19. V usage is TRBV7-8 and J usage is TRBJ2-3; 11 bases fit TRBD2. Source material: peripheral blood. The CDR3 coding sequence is TGTGCCAGCAGCTTAGGAGCTAGCGGGGGGACAGATACGCAGTATTTT. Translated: CASSLGASGGTDTQYF.